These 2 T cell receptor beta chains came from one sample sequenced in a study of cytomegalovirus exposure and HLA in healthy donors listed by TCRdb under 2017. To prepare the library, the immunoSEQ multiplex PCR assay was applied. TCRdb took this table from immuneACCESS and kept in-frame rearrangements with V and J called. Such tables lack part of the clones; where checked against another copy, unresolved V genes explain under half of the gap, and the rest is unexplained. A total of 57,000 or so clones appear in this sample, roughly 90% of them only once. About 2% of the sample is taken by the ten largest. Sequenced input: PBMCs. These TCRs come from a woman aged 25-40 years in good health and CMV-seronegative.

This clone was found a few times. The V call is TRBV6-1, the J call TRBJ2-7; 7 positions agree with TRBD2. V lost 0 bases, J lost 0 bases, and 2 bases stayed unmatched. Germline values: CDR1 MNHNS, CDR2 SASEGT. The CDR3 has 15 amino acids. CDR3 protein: CASSEASGSSYEQYF. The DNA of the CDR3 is TGTGCCAGCAGTGAAGCTAGCGGGTCCTCCTACGAGCAGTACTTC.

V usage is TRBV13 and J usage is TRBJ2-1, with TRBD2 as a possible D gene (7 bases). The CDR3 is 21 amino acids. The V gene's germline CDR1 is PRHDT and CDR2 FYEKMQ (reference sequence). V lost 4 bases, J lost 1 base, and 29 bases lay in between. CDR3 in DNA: TGTGCCAGCAGCTCCCGTCTATCGAGGGGGGGCTTTCGAGTTTCCTACAATGAGCAGTTCTTC. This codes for CASSSRLSRGGFRVSYNEQFF. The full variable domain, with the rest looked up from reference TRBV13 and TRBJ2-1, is AAGVIQSPRHLIKEKRETATLKCYPIPRHDTVYWYQQGPGQDPQFLISFYEKMQSDKGSIPDRFSAQQFSDYHSELNMSSLELGDSALYFCASSSRLSRGGFRVSYNEQFFGPGTRLTVL.